These 31 T cell receptor beta chains share one sample of origin, sequenced in a study of regulatory T cells in long-lasting Graves disease. Arm-PCR of CDR3 regions and iRepertoire HTBI primers were used to build TCR beta libraries. One entry per CDR3 protein results from TCRdb running MiXCR on the multiplex PCR reads. This table holds 300,000 to 400,000 distinct CDR3 sequences, around a sixth found once. Noted time point: newly diagnosed GD, antithyroid drugs for less than 3 months. From RNA extracted from PBMCs, the TCR library was made. The specimen was peripheral blood mononuclear cells (PBMCs), collected at new diagnosis, from a patient treated with antithyroid drugs. These receptors came from a female donor with Graves disease.

V usage is TRBV12-3 or TRBV12-4 and J usage is TRBJ1-3; no reliable D call. The CDR3 is made up of 16 amino acids. Between the trimmed V and J ends, which lost 7 bases and 0 bases, there was a span of 16 bases. The chain's CDR3 is CASTQPQRLSGNTIYF. The CDR3 bases are TGTGCCAGCACCCAACCCCAGCGACTCTCTGGAAACACCATATATTTT.

In its sample, this clonotype was seen many times. The genes are TRBV24-1 and TRBJ2-1; 11 nucleotides align to TRBD2. Per the germline V gene, CDR1 is KGHDR and CDR2 is SFDVKD. The CDR3 extends over 16 amino acids. Unmatched junction bases numbered 2, after V lost 4 bases and J lost 1 base. The CDR3 is CATSDRLAGSYNEQFF. The CDR3 coding sequence is TGTGCCACCAGTGACCGACTAGCGGGGTCCTACAATGAGCAGTTCTTC.

There are a few counts of this clonotype. The rearrangement joins TRBV29-1 to TRBJ2-3, with TRBD1 identical over 9 bases. The CDR3 loop spans 14 amino acids. Trimming at V came to 7 bases and at J to 5 bases, leaving 10 bases not matched to a gene. Germline loops: CDR1 SQVTM, CDR2 ANQGSEA. The CDR3, as DNA: TGCAGCGGTACCGGGACAGGGCTTCGAGATACGCAGTATTTT. Translating it yields CSGTGTGLRDTQYF.

This clonotype was seen ten or more times. This rearrangement joins TRBV5-1 to TRBJ1-5; D is ambiguous. The germline V and J ends were trimmed by 0 bases and 2 bases, with 15 bases remaining between them. The CDR3 has 17 amino acids. Germline V gives CDR1 SGHRS, CDR2 YFSETQ. The CDR3 loop reads CASSLDVLGEGNQPQHF. The CDR3 bases are TGCGCCAGCAGCTTGGATGTCCTTGGGGAAGGCAATCAGCCCCAGCATTTT.

V and J are TRBV4-1 and TRBJ2-1, with D perhaps matching TRBD1 (5 bases). The CDR3 consists of 17 residues. CDR1 is MGHRA and CDR2 is YSYEKL in the germline V gene. Trimming stripped 0 bases from V and 6 bases from J, with 18 bases between. Written as DNA, the CDR3 is TGCGCCAGCAGCCAAGAAGGAGCAAGGGGCCCGATCAATGAGCAGTTCTTC. Its translation is CASSQEGARGPINEQFF.

In this sample, this clonotype turned up many times. The chain carries TRBV7-9 and TRBJ1-4, with D uncertain. CDR3 length equals 13 residues. The germline V gene has CDR1 SEHNR and CDR2 FQNEAQ (reference sequence). V was trimmed by 0 bases and J by 6 bases, leaving 5 bases between them. The CDR3 DNA sequence: TGTGCCAGCAGCTTAGCCACAGATGAAAAACTGTTTTTT. Translation gives CASSLATDEKLFF.

This clonotype appeared many times. The CDR3 DNA is TGTGCCAGCAGTTACGGTGGGGGGCGCGATGAAAAACTGTTTTTT. Amino acid sequence: CASSYGGGRDEKLFF. The rearrangement links TRBV6-2 or TRBV6-3 to TRBJ1-4; TRBD1 is a possible D gene (6 bases). The germline V gene encodes CDR1 MNHEY and CDR2 SVGEGT. The CDR3 sequence is 15 residues long. Trimming stripped 2 bases from V and 6 bases from J, with 13 bases between.

This clonotype appeared many times. This chain joins TRBV6-2 or TRBV6-3 and TRBJ2-5; D is unclear. Germline V gene sequence: CDR1 MNHEY, CDR2 SVGEGT. Trimming took 2 bases from V and 5 from J, leaving 15 bases between them. There are 15 residues in the CDR3. The CDR3 DNA is TGTGCCAGCAGTTACAGGCTGGGGAAGTCGGAGACCCAGTACTTC. It specifies CASSYRLGKSETQYF.

This clonotype was recorded at least ten times. The chain recombines TRBV14 with TRBJ2-7; weak D call: TRBD2 (5 bases). The CDR3 runs to 14 residues. Trimming took 4 bases from V and 0 from J, leaving 10 bases between them. The germline CDR1 and CDR2 sequences are SGHDN and FVKESK. The CDR3 sequence: CASSLTAGSYEQYF. The CDR3 DNA sequence: TGTGCCAGCAGCCTGACCGCGGGCTCCTACGAGCAGTACTTC.

The chain employs TRBV19 and TRBJ2-1; 7 nucleotides line up with TRBD1. Trimming cost V 5 bases and J 3 bases; bases outside gene matches: 4. The CDR3 sequence is 14 residues long. In germline, CDR1 is LNHDA, CDR2 SQIVND (reference sequence). The CDR3, as DNA: TGTGCCAGTAGTGTCCGGGACAGCTACAATGAGCAGTTCTTC. Its protein is CASSVRDSYNEQFF. Drawing the rest from reference TRBV19 and TRBJ2-1, the complete variable domain is DGGITQSPKYLFRKEGQNVTLSCEQNLNHDAMYWYRQDPGQGLRLIYYSQIVNDFQKGDIAEGYSVSREKKESFPLTVTSAQKNPTAFYLCASSVRDSYNEQFFGPGTRLTVL.

This clonotype was counted at least ten times. The genes are TRBV7-2 and TRBJ2-3; tentatively, D is TRBD2 (5 bases). The CDR3 has 14 amino acids. V lost 1 base and J lost 6, with 11 bases in between. From germline, CDR1 is SGHTA and CDR2 FQGNSA. DNA for the CDR3: TGTGCCAGCAGCTTAGGCCTAAGGGAGGATACGCAGTATTTT. Amino acid sequence: CASSLGLREDTQYF.

In its sample, this clonotype was seen many times. The chain employs TRBV20-1 and TRBJ1-2; a possible D gene is TRBD1 (5 bases). With 4 bases removed from V and 2 bases from J, the gap between germline ends came to 8 bases. The germline V gene encodes CDR1 DFQATT and CDR2 SNEGSKA (reference sequence). This CDR3 comprises 12 residues. In DNA form, the CDR3 reads TGCAGTGCTATACGGGGGAACTATGGCTACACCTTC. Translating gives CSAIRGNYGYTF.

The chain carries TRBV7-9 and TRBJ1-2; no definite D call. This CDR3 contains 14 residues. Per the germline V gene, CDR1 is SEHNR and CDR2 is FQNEAQ (reference sequence). V lost 5 bases to trimming and J lost 4 bases, with 14 bases between them. CDR3 in amino acids: CASSPTALGYGYTF. The CDR3 bases are TGTGCCAGCAGCCCGACGGCTCTAGGCTATGGCTACACCTTC.

This clonotype has ten or more counts. CDR3 sequence: CASSLEVRLAGAQETQYF. Here the CDR3 DNA reads TGTGCCAGCAGCTTAGAAGTTAGGCTAGCGGGAGCCCAAGAGACCCAGTACTTC. The rearrangement joins TRBV7-2 to TRBJ2-5; 10 positions match TRBD2. CDR1 SGHTA and CDR2 FQGNSA come from the germline V gene. There are 18 residues in the CDR3. J lost 1 base, V lost 1 base, and 9 bases had no gene match.

This clonotype was counted many times. This sequence joins TRBV13 and TRBJ1-4; D may be TRBD1 (5 bases). V was clipped by 0 bases and J by 12 bases, with 14 bases between them. The CDR3 is made up of 14 amino acids. Germline-derived CDR1 and CDR2 are PRHDT and FYEKMQ (reference sequence). The CDR3 here is CASSLGQGGTELFF. CDR3 nucleotide sequence: TGTGCCAGCAGCTTAGGCCAGGGAGGGACGGAACTGTTTTTT.

This clonotype was detected a few times. A much larger clone lies a single base off, so this may be a read error. The chain combines TRBV6-1 with TRBJ2-7, with 11 bases aligning to TRBD1. Looked up from germline, CDR1 is MNHNS and CDR2 is SASEGT. The trim removed 8 bases at V and 3 bases at J, leaving 6 bases unmatched. The CDR3 runs 14 residues. For the CDR3, the DNA is TGTGCCAGCGGACGGACAGGGGGCGGCTACGAGCAGTACTTC. Protein product: CASGRTGGGYEQYF.

This clonotype was counted at least ten times. The chain couples TRBV6-1 to TRBJ2-7; the D is unclear. The CDR3 sequence is 12 residues long. V gave up 7 bases and J gave up 0 bases, with 7 bases separating them. Germline CDR1 reads MNHNS; CDR2 reads SASEGT. Written as DNA, the CDR3 is TGTGCCAGCACCATTGGCTCCTACGAGCAGTACTTC. Translation gives CASTIGSYEQYF.

This clonotype was recorded many times. J is TRBJ1-2 and V is TRBV2; 9 positions agree with TRBD1. The CDR3 has 16 amino acids. CDR1 is SNHLY and CDR2 is FYNNEI in the germline V gene. Unmatched junction bases numbered 9, after V lost 3 bases and J lost 4 bases. The CDR3 DNA reads as TGTGCCAGCAGTGACCGGGGACAGGGACTTCTCTATGGCTACACCTTC. This gives the protein CASSDRGQGLLYGYTF.

Note on this clonotype: The likely explanation is a read error, given a far larger clone one base away. V is TRBV27 and J is TRBJ2-7, with 8 bases aligning to TRBD1. J was trimmed by 7 bases and V by 5 bases; bases with no gene match: 16. Germline values: CDR1 MNHEY, CDR2 SMNVEV (reference sequence). This CDR3 is 16 amino acids long. Here the CDR3 DNA reads TGTGCCAGCAGTCGGTACCTCGGGACAGGACACAATGAGCAGTACTTC. This sequence encodes CASSRYLGTGHNEQYF.

In this sample, this clonotype turned up many times. V usage is TRBV4-2 and J usage is TRBJ2-1; D remains ambiguous. The CDR3 runs to 12 residues. V lost 4 bases, J lost 6 bases, and 7 bases lay in between. The germline V gene encodes CDR1 LGHNA and CDR2 YNFKEQ. The CDR3 loop is CASSLGSNEQFF. Here the CDR3 DNA reads TGTGCCAGCAGCCTAGGCAGCAATGAGCAGTTCTTC.

This rearrangement joins TRBV19 to TRBJ2-1, with D maybe TRBD1 (5 bases). The CDR3 runs to 17 residues. Trimming removed 6 bases at V and 4 bases at J, with 22 bases between. In germline, CDR1 is LNHDA, CDR2 SQIVND (reference sequence). CDR3 nucleotide sequence: TGTGCCAGTAGCTCGAGACCTGACAGTTCCCCATACAATGAGCAGTTCTTC. The encoded protein is CASSSRPDSSPYNEQFF.

This clonotype was counted many times. The CDR3 sequence: CASGLVPVRGPLRNQPQHF. In nucleotides, the CDR3 is TGTGCTAGTGGTTTGGTACCTGTGAGGGGGCCACTACGCAATCAGCCCCAGCATTTT. The chain has TRBV12-5 and TRBJ1-5; 7 nucleotides agree with TRBD1. The CDR3 spans 19 residues. After removal of 0 bases from V and 2 bases from J, the junction contained 13 bases not matched to a gene. Germline values: CDR1 LGHNT, CDR2 FRNRAP.

The sample holds a few counts of this clonotype. The CDR3 bases are TGTGCCAGCAGTCCTCGGACAGGGGCTAATGAAAAACTGTTTTTT. It translates to CASSPRTGANEKLFF. J is TRBJ1-4 and V is TRBV12-3 or TRBV12-4; TRBD1 agrees at 9 bases. Germline trimming cut 5 bases from V and 3 bases from J; bases unmatched to any gene: 4. CDR3 length: 15 residues.

This clonotype showed up many times. V gene TRBV27 combines with J gene TRBJ2-1, with D maybe TRBD2 (6 bases). The CDR3 is 14 amino acids. Germline lookup yields CDR1 MNHEY and CDR2 SMNVEV (reference sequence). Trimming took 3 bases from V and 5 from J, leaving 11 bases between them. The CDR3 protein is CASSFGGEHNEQFF. In DNA, the CDR3 is TGTGCCAGCAGTTTTGGCGGGGAGCACAATGAGCAGTTCTTC.

About this clonotype: Just one base apart from a much larger clone, this may be a read error. The chain couples TRBV28 to TRBJ2-7; 11 nucleotides line up with TRBD1. Germline CDR1 and CDR2: MDHEN and SYDVKM. The length of the CDR3 is 15 residues. As DNA, the CDR3 is TGTGCCAGGAGTTATCGGGGACAGGGGGACTACGAGCAGTACTTC. Its translation: CARSYRGQGDYEQYF.

This clonotype has a handful of counts. This chain connects TRBV19 to TRBJ1-2; no clear D gene. This CDR3 contains 10 residues. V lost 10 bases and J lost 5, with 8 bases in between. CDR1 is LNHDA and CDR2 is SQIVND in the germline V gene (reference sequence). CDR3 sequence reads: CATSFYGYTF. CDR3 coding DNA: TGTGCCACCTCGTTTTATGGCTACACCTTC.

A few counts support this clonotype. The rearrangement uses TRBV19 and TRBJ1-1, with 7 bases lining up with TRBD1. The CDR3 totals 16 residues. The germline CDR1 and CDR2 sequences are LNHDA and SQIVND (reference sequence). After removal of 5 bases from V and 1 base from J, the junction contained 10 bases not matched to a gene. CDR3 coding DNA: TGTGCCAGTAGTTTCGGGACAGTCCCGCAGAACACTGAAGCTTTCTTT. Its translation: CASSFGTVPQNTEAFF.

In its sample, this clonotype was seen a few times. The chain joins TRBV6-1 to TRBJ2-7; 8 bases align to TRBD2. The CDR3 totals 15 residues. CDR1 is MNHNS and CDR2 is SASEGT in the germline V gene. V shed 4 bases, J shed 3 bases, and the junction held 8 bases outside the gene matches. CDR3 sequence: CASSAPGLEGYEQYF. In nucleotides, the CDR3 is TGTGCCAGCAGTGCTCCGGGACTAGAAGGCTACGAGCAGTACTTC.

This clonotype was found many times. The junction and the germline gene differ at one end; a read error may be behind it. CDR3 nucleotides: TGTGCCGGCAGCTTAGGACGGGGGGTACAGAATGAGCAGTTCTTC. It is translated as CAGSLGRGVQNEQFF. The chain combines TRBV7-2 with TRBJ2-1; TRBD2 agrees at 7 bases. The CDR3 length is 15 residues. The germline gives CDR1 SGHTA, CDR2 FQGNSA.

There are many counts of this clonotype. The chain recombines TRBV27 with TRBJ2-4, with D maybe TRBD1 (5 bases). The end of the DNA aligns better with TRBJ2-5, so the J call may be wrong. CDR1 and CDR2 from the germline V gene are MNHEY and SMNVEV (reference sequence). CDR3 length: 14 amino acids. The CDR3: CASSLSLREETQYF. The CDR3 DNA follows: TGTGCCAGCAGTTTAAGTCTCAGGGAAGAGACCCAGTACTTC.

This clonotype has ten or more counts. The DNA for the CDR3 is TGTGCCAGCAGCTCAAACGACAGGGAGCCCCAGCATTTT. This translates into CASSSNDREPQHF. The J gene is TRBJ1-5, the V gene TRBV11-2, with 7 nucleotides matching TRBD1. The CDR3 has 13 amino acids. CDR1 and CDR2 (germline): SGHAT, FQNNGV. With V trimmed by 4 bases and J by 8 bases, 5 bases remained unmatched.